This is a list of T cell receptor beta chains from one sample in a study of early T cells in non-severe SARS-CoV-2 infection. TCRdb re-called the 5' RACE reads through MiXCR, storing one row per CDR3 protein. The data show some 50,000 distinct CDR3 sequences, with around 9.3% seen just once and around 21% held by the top ten. The sample taken for sequencing was whole blood. The receptors derive from an adult who was a healthcare worker with PCR-confirmed SARS-CoV-2 infection or an uninfected control (not recorded which). Both conserved end residues are trimmed from each CDR3. The D gene is left open where the match is weak.

j_gene: TRBJ1-2
d_gene: NA
v_gene: TRBV6-6
CDR3aa: ASIPGLTEKANYGYT

j_gene: TRBJ1-6
d_gene: NA
v_gene: TRBV3-1
CDR3aa: ASSPNPGSSYNSPLH

j_gene: TRBJ1-1
d_gene: NA
v_gene: TRBV27
CDR3aa: ASSLTRGNTEAF

j_gene: TRBJ2-3
d_gene: NA
v_gene: TRBV29-1
CDR3aa: SATNSQTVTDTQY

j_gene: TRBJ2-5
d_gene: NA
v_gene: TRBV5-6
CDR3aa: ASSLAAGRETQY

j_gene: TRBJ2-5
d_gene: NA
v_gene: TRBV10-3
CDR3aa: AISESNRETQY

j_gene: TRBJ2-1
d_gene: NA
v_gene: TRBV25-1
CDR3aa: ASSDGSSYNEQF

j_gene: TRBJ2-1
d_gene: NA
v_gene: TRBV2
CDR3aa: ASRAESGAEQF

j_gene: TRBJ2-3
d_gene: TRBD2
v_gene: TRBV20-1
CDR3aa: SGRVAGPFGTDTQY

j_gene: TRBJ2-2
d_gene: NA
v_gene: TRBV7-9
CDR3aa: ASSWDTGELF

j_gene: TRBJ1-2
d_gene: TRBD1
v_gene: TRBV19
CDR3aa: ASSTRDRSNYGYT

j_gene: TRBJ2-2
d_gene: NA
v_gene: TRBV5-1
CDR3aa: ASSLEWGTGLF

j_gene: TRBJ2-5
d_gene: TRBD1
v_gene: TRBV19
CDR3aa: ASSMRTGKETQY

j_gene: TRBJ1-1
d_gene: NA
v_gene: TRBV6-5
CDR3aa: ARKFPSTEAF

j_gene: TRBJ2-5
d_gene: TRBD2
v_gene: TRBV11-2
CDR3aa: ASSLTSGGMETQY

j_gene: TRBJ1-2
d_gene: NA
v_gene: TRBV12-3/TRBV12-4
CDR3aa: ASSRTLPGGYT

j_gene: TRBJ2-3
d_gene: TRBD2
v_gene: TRBV14
CDR3aa: ASSHPGLAGTDTQY

j_gene: TRBJ2-4
d_gene: TRBD1
v_gene: TRBV11-2
CDR3aa: ASSHYRGTRVRIQY

j_gene: TRBJ2-3
d_gene: TRBD2
v_gene: TRBV13
CDR3aa: ASSLSSGGPSSTDTQY

j_gene: TRBJ2-3
d_gene: TRBD2
v_gene: TRBV5-1
CDR3aa: ASSSARGTTSTDTQY

j_gene: TRBJ2-2
d_gene: NA
v_gene: TRBV5-1
CDR3aa: ASSLVVNTGELF

j_gene: TRBJ1-5
d_gene: NA
v_gene: TRBV20-1
CDR3aa: SAAPPPPGTPQH

j_gene: TRBJ2-2
d_gene: NA
v_gene: TRBV12-3/TRBV12-4
CDR3aa: ANGQPNTGELF

j_gene: TRBJ1-1
d_gene: NA
v_gene: TRBV29-1
CDR3aa: SSEETEAF

j_gene: TRBJ2-7
d_gene: NA
v_gene: TRBV6-6
CDR3aa: ASSYHREVKAPEQY

j_gene: TRBJ2-5
d_gene: TRBD1
v_gene: TRBV27
CDR3aa: ASSFGTAQETQY

j_gene: TRBJ1-3
d_gene: NA
v_gene: TRBV5-1
CDR3aa: ASSYSGNTIY

j_gene: TRBJ1-4
d_gene: NA
v_gene: TRBV20-1
CDR3aa: SARGSTNEKLF

j_gene: TRBJ1-2
d_gene: TRBD1
v_gene: TRBV12-3/TRBV12-4
CDR3aa: ASSFDRGFGYT

j_gene: TRBJ1-6
d_gene: TRBD1
v_gene: TRBV6-1
CDR3aa: ASSEPGTGVGSLH